This T cell receptor beta chain is from a study of control samples from healthy donors and cancer patients. Assay: immunoSEQ multiplex PCR; the TCRdb copy retains only in-frame clones and omits some. There are 150,000 to 200,000 clones in the sample; just under 95% occur only once, and around 8.5% lies in the top ten. Germline lookup yields CDR1 SGHTA and CDR2 FQGNSA. The CDR3 loop spans 12 amino acids. Trimming cost V 5 bases and J 4 bases, with 8 bases left between them. The V gene is TRBV7-2, the J gene TRBJ1-1; D remains unclear. The sample comprised blood. This receptor was obtained from a woman in her forties in good health. CDR3 amino acids: CASSPRTTEAFF. In nucleotides, the CDR3 is TGTGCCAGCAGCCCTAGAACCACTGAAGCTTTCTTT.